What follows are 20 T cell receptor beta chains derived from one specimen sequenced in a study of T cell responses to AZD1222 COVID-19 vaccine. The data were produced by immunoSEQ multiplex PCR, yet TCRdb's version contains in-frame clones alone and is incomplete. The sample has 150,000 to 160,000 clones; 85% to 90% are singletons. Sequencing was performed on peripheral blood, taken on day 0 of MenACWY control vaccination. The receptors derive from an adult in good health.

The chain combines TRBV5-1 with TRBJ2-3; D is unresolved. The CDR3 has 13 residues. Germline CDR1 SGHRS, CDR2 YFSETQ. Trimming cost V 1 base and J 5 bases, with 8 bases left between them. In nucleotides, the CDR3 is TGCGCCAGCAGCTTGTTGCCGGGAGATACGCAGTATTTT. It yields the protein CASSLLPGDTQYF. The complete variable domain, with remaining parts taken from reference TRBV5-1 and TRBJ2-3, reads KAGVTQTPRYLIKTRGQQVTLSCSPISGHRSVSWYQQTPGQGLQFLFEYFSETQRNKGNFPGRFSGRQFSNSRSEMNVSTLELGDSALYLCASSLLPGDTQYFGPGTRLTVL.

This chain uses TRBV5-1 with TRBJ2-4; TRBD1 aligns across 8 bases. The CDR3 consists of 15 residues. Looked up from germline, CDR1 is SGHRS and CDR2 is YFSETQ. The V and J ends lost 3 bases and 3 bases, in that order; junction bases with no gene match: 5. The CDR3 region is CASSSGQGGKNIQYF. The DNA of the CDR3 is TGCGCCAGCAGCTCAGGACAGGGTGGCAAAAACATTCAGTACTTC.

This chain joins TRBV6-5 and TRBJ2-7; 8 bases align to TRBD1. CDR1 is MNHEY and CDR2 is SVGAGI in the germline V gene. There are 13 residues in the CDR3. The V segment lost 5 bases and the J segment 5 bases; nucleotides outside the gene matches: 5. The CDR3 coding sequence is TGTGCCAGCAGTCCAGGGGGCTGGGACGAGCAGTACTTC. Amino acid sequence: CASSPGGWDEQYF.

The chain employs TRBV28 and TRBJ1-5; 9 bases line up with TRBD1. V was pared by 3 bases and J by 10 bases, with 4 bases of the junction left unmatched. The CDR3 contains 13 residues. CDR1 is MDHEN, CDR2 SYDVKM, per germline. CDR3 bases: TGTGCCAGCAGTTTGCCGGGACAGGGACCCCAGCATTTT. Amino acid sequence: CASSLPGQGPQHF. The whole variable domain, remainder taken from reference TRBV28 and TRBJ1-5, is DVKVTQSSRYLVKRTGEKVFLECVQDMDHENMFWYRQDPGLGLRLIYFSYDVKMKEKGDIPEGYSVSREKKERFSLILESASTNQTSMYLCASSLPGQGPQHFGDGTRLSIL.

Turning to this clone: An end of the junction differs from the germline gene, which may be a read error. The rearrangement joins TRBV7-7 to TRBJ2-7; 9 nucleotides agree with TRBD1. This CDR3 has 15 residues. Per the germline V gene, CDR1 is SSHAT and CDR2 is FNYEAQ (reference sequence). This CDR3 is CASSPTPGQGYEQYF. The CDR3 region has the DNA TGTGCTAGCAGCCCAACTCCGGGACAGGGCTACGAGCAGTACTTC.

The table lists this clone with a few counts. This sequence joins TRBV7-2 and TRBJ1-6, with 9 bases fitting TRBD1. The CDR3 has 14 residues. Losses at the gene ends were 6 bases for V and 9 bases for J; bases not matched to a gene: 6. Looked up from germline, CDR1 is SGHTA and CDR2 is FQGNSA. In DNA, the CDR3 is TGTGCCAGCAGGATCCTGACAGGGGGTTCACCCCTCCACTTT. It is translated as CASRILTGGSPLHF. The variable domain in full, with the rest retrieved from reference TRBV7-2 and TRBJ1-6, is GAGVSQSPSNKVTEKGKDVELRCDPISGHTALYWYRQSLGQGLEFLIYFQGNSAPDKSGLPSDRFSAERTGGSVSTLTIQRTQQEDSAVYLCASRILTGGSPLHFGNGTRLTVT.

As regards this clone: Other nucleotide sequences in the sample specify the same CDR3. V gene TRBV5-1 combines with J gene TRBJ1-1; D call uncertain. This CDR3 spans 14 amino acids. Germline loops: CDR1 SGHRS, CDR2 YFSETQ. Trimming removed 0 bases at V and 1 base at J, with 7 bases between. In nucleotides, the CDR3 is TGCGCCAGCAGCTTGGTGGGCGGGAACACTGAAGCTTTCTTT. As protein: CASSLVGGNTEAFF.

The rearrangement links TRBV6-2 or TRBV6-3 to TRBJ2-7; D not resolved. Trimming removed 6 bases from V and 3 bases from J, with 24 bases in between. The germline CDR1 and CDR2 sequences are MNHEY and SVGEGT. The CDR3 loop spans 17 amino acids. CDR3 sequence: CASSPEVWGPADYEQYF. The CDR3 DNA sequence: TGTGCCAGCAGCCCCGAGGTTTGGGGTCCCGCGGACTACGAGCAGTACTTC.

DNA for the CDR3: TGTGCCAGCAGCTTATCAAGGTCCTCTGGAAACACCATATATTTT. Its translation is CASSLSRSSGNTIYF. The chain uses TRBV7-6 and TRBJ1-3; D unresolved. V dropped 2 bases and J dropped 0 bases, with 8 bases sitting between them. Germline values: CDR1 SGHVS, CDR2 FNYEAQ. The CDR3 spans 15 residues. Combining the CDR3 with reference TRBV7-6 and TRBJ1-3 gives the whole variable domain GAGVSQSPRYKVTKRGQDVALRCDPISGHVSLYWYRQALGQGPEFLTYFNYEAQQDKSGLPNDRFSAERPEGSISTLTIQRTEQRDSAMYRCASSLSRSSGNTIYFGEGSWLTVV.

V gene TRBV19 combines with J gene TRBJ1-1; D gene uncertain. Germline CDR1 LNHDA, CDR2 SQIVND (reference sequence). The length of the CDR3 is 14 residues. Trimming removed 2 bases at V and 2 bases at J, with 9 bases between. The CDR3 here is CASSITGFNTEAFF. DNA for the CDR3: TGTGCCAGTAGTATAACGGGGTTTAACACTGAAGCTTTCTTT. Full variable domain (missing parts from reference TRBV19 and TRBJ1-1): DGGITQSPKYLFRKEGQNVTLSCEQNLNHDAMYWYRQDPGQGLRLIYYSQIVNDFQKGDIAEGYSVSREKKESFPLTVTSAQKNPTAFYLCASSITGFNTEAFFGQGTRLTVV.

This chain links TRBV7-8 with TRBJ2-7, with a weak D call TRBD1 (5 bases). This CDR3 is built from 13 residues. Germline V lookup: CDR1 SGHVS, CDR2 FQNEAQ. Trimming removed 4 bases at V and 5 bases at J, with 12 bases between. CDR3 sequence (DNA): TGTGCCAGCAGCTCACAGGTCTCGGACGAGCAGTACTTC. Translation: CASSSQVSDEQYF. Variable domain in full (rest from reference TRBV7-8 and TRBJ2-7): GAGVSQSPRYKVAKRGQDVALRCDPISGHVSLFWYQQALGQGPEFLTYFQNEAQLDKSGLPSDRFFAERPEGSVSTLKIQRTQQEDSAVYLCASSSQVSDEQYFGPGTRLTVT.

The V call is TRBV12-5, the J call TRBJ2-3; TRBD1 agrees at 8 bases. Per the germline V gene, CDR1 is LGHNT and CDR2 is FRNRAP. The V gene end was trimmed by 6 bases and the J gene end by 6 bases; junction bases not matched to a gene: 8. The CDR3 loop spans 14 amino acids. In DNA form, the CDR3 reads TGTGCTAGTGGCCAGGACAGGGTTGGGGATACGCAGTATTTT. It encodes CASGQDRVGDTQYF.

This chain links TRBV7-9 with TRBJ1-4; D possibly corresponds to TRBD1 (6 bases). The V and J ends lost 5 bases and 6 bases respectively, with 13 bases between them. This CDR3 is built from 14 residues. CDR1 is SEHNR, CDR2 FQNEAQ, per germline (reference sequence). The CDR3 reads CASSPDRWDEKLFF. CDR3 bases: TGTGCCAGCAGCCCAGACAGGTGGGATGAAAAACTGTTTTTT.

V gene TRBV7-2 combines with J gene TRBJ2-7; 14 bases are shared with TRBD2. Germline trimming cut 5 bases from V and 0 bases from J; bases unmatched to any gene: 12. The CDR3 has 19 residues. Per germline, CDR1 SGHTA and CDR2 FQGNSA. The DNA for the CDR3 is TGTGCCAGCAGCACCCCGGGACTAGCGGGGGTCTTGAGCTCCTACGAGCAGTACTTC. It is translated as CASSTPGLAGVLSSYEQYF.

The J gene is TRBJ1-5, the V gene TRBV9; the D is unclear. The CDR3 extends over 13 amino acids. The V gene lost 2 bases and the J gene lost 4 bases, with 7 bases spanning the gap. Germline V gives CDR1 SGDLS, CDR2 YYNGEE. CDR3 DNA sequence: TGTGCCAGCAGCGTTATTCCTAATCAGCCCCAGCATTTT. Residues: CASSVIPNQPQHF.

The rearrangement links TRBV7-9 to TRBJ1-1; tentatively, D is TRBD1 (5 bases). CDR1 is SEHNR and CDR2 is FQNEAQ in the germline V gene (reference sequence). Trimming left V 0 bases short and J 0 bases short, with 8 bases between. The CDR3 has 15 amino acids. DNA of the CDR3: TGTGCCAGCAGCTTAGCCCGGGGCATGAACACTGAAGCTTTCTTT. Protein product: CASSLARGMNTEAFF. Variable domain in full (rest from reference TRBV7-9 and TRBJ1-1): DTGVSQNPRHKITKRGQNVTFRCDPISEHNRLYWYRQTLGQGPEFLTYFQNEAQLEKSRLLSDRFSAERPKGSFSTLEIQRTEQGDSAMYLCASSLARGMNTEAFFGQGTRLTVV.

The V and J genes are TRBV5-6 and TRBJ2-5; 9 bases fit TRBD1. CDR3 length: 16 residues. The V gene's germline CDR1 is SGHDT and CDR2 YYEEEE. V shed 4 bases and J 5 bases; nucleotides not matched to a gene: 12. CDR3 bases: TGTGCCAGCAGCGTTGCCGGGACAGGGTTGTCGGAGACCCAGTACTTC. Translation: CASSVAGTGLSETQYF.

This clone has a single count. The rearrangement joins TRBV2 to TRBJ1-1, with 10 positions matching TRBD1. In germline, CDR1 is SNHLY, CDR2 FYNNEI. The V gene end was trimmed by 6 bases and the J gene end by 3 bases; junction bases not matched to a gene: 4. The CDR3 is 14 residues long. CDR3 protein: CASRLTGGYTEAFF. CDR3 sequence (DNA): TGTGCCAGCAGACTGACAGGGGGCTACACTGAAGCTTTCTTT. The whole variable domain, remainder taken from reference TRBV2 and TRBJ1-1, is EPEVTQTPSHQVTQMGQEVILRCVPISNHLYFYWYRQILGQKVEFLVSFYNNEISEKSEIFDDQFSVERPDGSNFTLKIRSTKLEDSAMYFCASRLTGGYTEAFFGQGTRLTVV.

The chain joins TRBV2 to TRBJ1-5; D is possibly TRBD1 (6 bases). The germline V and J ends were trimmed by 7 bases and 0 bases, with 10 bases remaining between them. Germline V gene lookup returns CDR1 SNHLY and CDR2 FYNNEI. The CDR3 consists of 14 residues. The CDR3 reads CASTRQDSNQPQHF. In DNA form, the CDR3 reads TGTGCCAGCACCAGACAGGATAGCAATCAGCCCCAGCATTTT.

J is TRBJ1-2 and V is TRBV19; D perhaps matches TRBD1 (5 bases). V lost 4 bases and J 8 bases, leaving 20 bases between the germline ends. Germline loops: CDR1 LNHDA, CDR2 SQIVND (reference sequence). The CDR3 consists of 15 residues. DNA of the CDR3: TGTGCCAGTAGTACCGGGCCAGGTGGGGCGTTCGGCTACACCTTC. Its protein product is CASSTGPGGAFGYTF.